The subject of this entry is one T cell receptor (beta chain). This record belongs to a study of blood T cell repertoires in COVID-19. The CDR3 has 12 residues. CDR1 is WSHSY and CDR2 is SAAADI in the germline V gene. The ends were cut back, 6 bases at V and 7 bases at J, with 9 bases in the middle. Profiled with immunoSEQ multiplex PCR; TCRdb holds only in-frame clones, not every one. The table has around 310,000 clones, nearly 90% seen once. The V gene is TRBV10-2, the J gene TRBJ2-2; D is perhaps TRBD2 (7 bases). Sequenced: peripheral blood. The receptor's source is a woman aged 35 to 49 with COVID-19, enrolled during active disease. CDR3 coding DNA: TGCGCCAGCAGGAGGGGGGGCGGGGAGCTGTTTTTT. Protein: CASRRGGGELFF.